Following are 19 T cell receptor beta chains from one sample sequenced in a study of T cells after yellow fever vaccination (dated by TCRdb to between 2018 and 2021). The method was 5' RACE. The instrument was an Illumina NovaSeq 6000. TCRdb reanalyzed the raw reads on its own, using fastp at Q25 for trimming and MiXCR for clone calling, and kept in-frame beta chains. Entries are consolidated by CDR3 protein sequence, retaining the most common genes and DNA. The sample records a few hundred thousand distinct CDR3 sequences, around 4% of which are singletons. Around 22% of the sample is in the top ten clones. Read against the paper, the sample's treatment or condition label means: live attenuated yellow fever vaccine strain. The source was PBMCs, collected on the day of the yellow fever booster vaccination. All receptors come from a man aged 18-30 years who received the YFV17D yellow fever vaccine.

The chain uses TRBV5-1 and TRBJ2-2; 7 positions match TRBD2. The trim removed 4 bases at V and 5 bases at J, leaving 14 bases unmatched. This CDR3 comprises 17 residues. CDR1 SGHRS and CDR2 YFSETQ come from the germline V gene. CDR3 in amino acids: CASSGSLIGGGTGELFF. As DNA, the CDR3 is TGCGCCAGCAGCGGCAGCCTGATCGGGGGAGGGACCGGGGAGCTGTTTTTT. Variable domain in full (rest from reference TRBV5-1 and TRBJ2-2): KAGVTQTPRYLIKTRGQQVTLSCSPISGHRSVSWYQQTPGQGLQFLFEYFSETQRNKGNFPGRFSGRQFSNSRSEMNVSTLELGDSALYLCASSGSLIGGGTGELFFGEGSRLTVL.

This chain joins TRBV7-2 and TRBJ2-1; 7 nucleotides match TRBD1. Germline lookup yields CDR1 SGHTA and CDR2 FQGNSA. This CDR3 is built from 14 residues. The V and J ends lost 5 bases and 9 bases, in that order; junction bases with no gene match: 10. CDR3 in amino acids: CASSRRQGGGEQFF. The CDR3 nucleotides read TGTGCCAGCAGCCGACGACAGGGTGGAGGTGAGCAGTTCTTC.

This clonotype was seen more than once but under ten times. The chain carries TRBV5-1 and TRBJ2-2; a weak D match, TRBD2 (5 bases). This CDR3 has 15 amino acids. CDR1 and CDR2 (germline): SGHRS, YFSETQ. Deletions cut 4 bases from V and 5 bases from J, with 15 bases between. The CDR3: CASSPVRGRTGELFF. The CDR3 bases are TGCGCCAGCAGCCCCGTACGGGGTAGGACCGGGGAGCTGTTTTTT.

The chain has TRBV25-1 and TRBJ1-3, with D possibly being TRBD1 (6 bases). The CDR3 covers 13 residues. Germline V gene sequence: CDR1 MGHDK, CDR2 SYGVNS. V lost 10 bases and J 4 bases, leaving 14 bases between the germline ends. CDR3 amino acids: CATAAGVGNTIYF. The CDR3 nucleotides read TGTGCCACCGCGGCAGGGGTCGGAAACACCATATATTTT.

About this clonotype: A much larger clonotype is one base distant, so this may be a read error. The chain joins TRBV10-3 to TRBJ1-6; no definite D call. Germline V CDR1 and CDR2: ENHRY, SYGVKD. The CDR3 runs 12 residues. Trimming took off 6 bases at V and 6 bases at J, with 6 bases between the two ends. CDR3 bases: TGTGCCATCAGCGTCGCTAATTCACCCCTCCACTTT. This translates into CAISVANSPLHF.

This clonotype was detected many times. J is TRBJ2-1 and V is TRBV12-3 or TRBV12-4; perhaps TRBD1 as D (6 bases). V gave up 5 bases and J gave up 6 bases, with 11 bases separating them. This CDR3 region has 13 residues. The CDR3 DNA sequence: TGTGCCAGCAGTCCCCGGACAGTCAATGAGCAGTTCTTC. Translating it yields CASSPRTVNEQFF.

The chain combines TRBV6-5 with TRBJ2-5; D might be TRBD1 (6 bases). Germline lookup yields CDR1 MNHEY and CDR2 SVGAGI. Trimming pared 3 bases from V and 0 bases from J, leaving 17 bases between. This CDR3 comprises 17 residues. This CDR3 is CASSYSWGPNYQETQYF. CDR3 in DNA: TGTGCCAGCAGTTATTCCTGGGGGCCGAACTACCAAGAGACCCAGTACTTC.

This clonotype was found many times. The rearrangement joins TRBV5-6 to TRBJ2-7; 7 bases align to TRBD1. V trimming: 4 bases; J trimming: 6 bases; junction bases outside the gene matches: 10. This CDR3 region has 14 residues. CDR1 is SGHDT and CDR2 is YYEEEE in the germline V gene. Here the CDR3 DNA reads TGTGCCAGCAGCCCGAGGGGACAGAGAATCGAGCAGTACTTC. Amino acids: CASSPRGQRIEQYF.

The chain has TRBV27 and TRBJ1-6; 7 bases match TRBD1. Germline-derived CDR1 and CDR2 are MNHEY and SMNVEV (reference sequence). V gave up 6 bases and J gave up 9 bases; unmatched junction bases: 11. The CDR3 has 15 amino acids. CDR3 sequence reads: CASSHTTGDGSPLHF. CDR3 nucleotide sequence: TGTGCCAGCAGCCACACTACAGGGGACGGTTCACCCCTCCACTTT.

This clonotype was seen repeatedly, ten times or more. The chain recombines TRBV29-1 with TRBJ1-2; D gene unclear. CDR3 length: 11 residues. Trimming removed 4 bases at V and 5 bases at J, with 8 bases between. Germline lookup yields CDR1 SQVTM and CDR2 ANQGSEA. The CDR3 sequence is CSVVGWYGYTF. CDR3 DNA sequence: TGCAGCGTTGTTGGTTGGTATGGCTACACCTTC.

Many counts were recorded for this clonotype. The V gene is TRBV5-1, the J gene TRBJ2-5; no firm D call. The CDR3 is 12 amino acids. The germline gives CDR1 SGHRS, CDR2 YFSETQ. The V end lost 4 bases, the J end lost 5 bases, and 9 bases lay between the germline ends. The CDR3 spells CASSLQWETQYF. The CDR3 DNA is TGCGCCAGCAGCCTCCAGTGGGAGACCCAGTACTTC.

This clonotype was seen a few times. J is TRBJ2-3 and V is TRBV12-3 or TRBV12-4; 10 bases fit TRBD1. V shed 5 bases and J 6 bases; nucleotides not matched to a gene: 14. This CDR3 has 17 amino acids. CDR3: CASSPDRGPMVPDTQYF. The CDR3 DNA reads TGTGCCAGCAGTCCAGACAGGGGGCCCATGGTGCCGGATACGCAGTATTTT.

This chain connects TRBV19 to TRBJ2-3; D possibly uses TRBD1 or TRBD2 (5 bases each). Germline CDR1 LNHDA, CDR2 SQIVND (reference sequence). V was pared by 10 bases and J by 2 bases, with 13 bases between. This CDR3 spans 13 amino acids. CDR3 region: CAISGTITDTQYF. CDR3 sequence (DNA): TGTGCCATCTCCGGGACCATCACAGATACGCAGTATTTT.

This clonotype has more than one count but fewer than ten. In nucleotides, the CDR3 is TGCAGTGCTGACCTCCGGGACAGGGGTCTACCTGGGGCCAACGTCCTGACTTTC. It codes for CSADLRDRGLPGANVLTF. V usage is TRBV20-1 and J usage is TRBJ2-6, with 10 bases identical to TRBD1. CDR1 and CDR2 from the germline V gene are DFQATT and SNEGSKA (reference sequence). The CDR3 contains 18 residues. V lost 5 bases to trimming and J lost 2 bases; unmatched junction nucleotides: 12.

This clonotype occurred many times. The chain is built from TRBV7-3 and TRBJ2-7; 9 positions agree with TRBD2. The CDR3 contains 13 residues. With 2 bases clipped from V and 5 bases from J, the junction kept 1 base outside the gene matches. From germline, CDR1 is SGHTA and CDR2 FQGTGA. The CDR3 DNA reads TGTGCCAGCAGCTTAGAGCGGGGGGACGAGCAGTACGTC. Protein product: CASSLERGDEQYV.

The rearrangement uses TRBV20-1 and TRBJ2-3, with TRBD2 identical over 11 bases. Germline V gene lookup returns CDR1 DFQATT and CDR2 SNEGSKA (reference sequence). This CDR3 region has 18 residues. V shed 0 bases, J shed 7 bases, and the junction held 15 bases outside the gene matches. CDR3 in DNA: TGCAGTGCTAGAGATCCTTCCCCGTCTAGCGGGGGGATAAATACGCAGTATTTT. It is translated as CSARDPSPSSGGINTQYF.

At least ten counts were recorded for this clonotype. The CDR3 DNA is TGCGCCAGCAGTTTTACAGGGAACACCGGGGAGCTGTTTTTT. Translation gives CASSFTGNTGELFF. V is TRBV5-1 and J is TRBJ2-2; maybe TRBD1 (5 bases). This CDR3 comprises 14 residues. V was trimmed by 5 bases and J by 1 base, leaving 9 bases between them. The germline V gene has CDR1 SGHRS and CDR2 YFSETQ.

Many counts were recorded for this clonotype. The chain links TRBV5-6 to TRBJ2-3; 7 bases are a match to TRBD1. This CDR3 is 16 amino acids long. V trimming: 4 bases; J trimming: 1 base; junction bases outside the gene matches: 9. Germline CDR1 is SGHDT and CDR2 is YYEEEE. CDR3 DNA: TGTGCCAGCAGCCTTAGGACAGGTCTGGGCACAGATACGCAGTATTTT. Translating it yields CASSLRTGLGTDTQYF. The variable domain in full, completed from reference TRBV5-6 and TRBJ2-3, reads DAGVTQSPTHLIKTRGQQVTLRCSPKSGHDTVSWYQQALGQGPQFIFQYYEEEERQRGNFPDRFSGHQFPNYSSELNVNALLLGDSALYLCASSLRTGLGTDTQYFGPGTRLTVL.

This clonotype has only a few counts. The chain joins TRBV9 to TRBJ2-3; the D gene is possibly TRBD1 (5 bases). CDR1 is SGDLS, CDR2 YYNGEE, per germline. Trimming stripped 2 bases from V and 4 bases from J, with 11 bases between. This CDR3 has 14 residues. The CDR3, as DNA: TGTGCCAGCAGCGTTCGAGTGGGGCCAGATACGCAGTATTTT. This gives the protein CASSVRVGPDTQYF.